Each of the 5 T cell receptor beta chains below was sequenced from the same sample in a study of regulatory T cells in long-lasting Graves disease (dated by TCRdb to 2020 to 2023). Read against the paper, the sample's time point label means: newly diagnosed GD, antithyroid drugs for less than 3 months. RNA was extracted from PBMCs in TRIzol for both TCR sequencing and RNA sequencing. The receptor library was made with multiplex PCR. The sequencer was an Illumina HiSeq 4000. iRepertoire HTBI primers and Arm-PCR amplification of CDR3 regions were used to construct TCR beta libraries. Using fastp trimming at Q25 and MiXCR clonotype assembly, TCRdb reanalyzed the public sequencing data and kept in-frame beta chains. Each CDR3 protein gets just one entry, which takes the most common genes and DNA from the rows behind it. The sample table holds hundreds of thousands of distinct CDR3 sequences, of which about 16% were seen once. The top ten constitute about 20% of the sample.

Sequenced here: peripheral blood mononuclear cells (PBMCs), sampled at new diagnosis, from a patient treated with antithyroid drugs. The source is a female donor with Graves disease.

This clonotype has ten or more counts. This chain uses TRBV7-2 with TRBJ2-3; no clear D. The ends were cut back, 4 bases at V and 2 bases at J, with 4 bases in the middle. Germline V CDR1 and CDR2: SGHTA, FQGNSA. This CDR3 contains 12 residues. CDR3 DNA: TGTGCCAGCAGCTGGGTCACAGATACGCAGTATTTT. Amino acids: CASSWVTDTQYF.

This clonotype was found many times. The rearrangement links TRBV30 to TRBJ2-2, with D hard to call. The V gene's germline CDR1 is GTSNPN and CDR2 SVGIG (reference sequence). CDR3 length equals 14 residues. V gave up 4 bases and J gave up 7 bases, with 16 bases separating them. The CDR3 DNA sequence: TGTGCCTGGACCAAGAGGTCCCTAATCGGGGAGCTGTTTTTT. The encoded protein is CAWTKRSLIGELFF.

V is TRBV10-3 and J is TRBJ2-7, with D perhaps given as TRBD1 or TRBD2 (6 bases each). With 6 bases removed from V and 3 bases from J, the gap between germline ends came to 18 bases. The V gene's germline CDR1 is ENHRY and CDR2 SYGVKD. The CDR3 consists of 15 residues. The CDR3 nucleotides are TGTGCCATCAGCCAGGGTGTGGCGGGACACTACGAGCAGTACTTC. Translation: CAISQGVAGHYEQYF.

Worth noting for this clonotype: A much larger clone lies one base from this, so it may be a read error. V and J are TRBV20-1 and TRBJ2-6; 7 bases line up with TRBD2. V lost 6 bases and J lost 2; bases outside the gene matches: 13. The CDR3 has 17 residues. Germline V gene sequence: CDR1 DFQATT, CDR2 SNEGSKA (reference sequence). The CDR3, as DNA: TGCAGTGCCGTGTTGGGGGGGGGATCCACTGGGGCCAACGTCCTGACTTTC. This translates into CSAVLGGGSTGANVLTF.

This clonotype was recorded at least ten times. The chain is built from TRBV7-2 and TRBJ1-6; 9 bases are shared with TRBD1. CDR1 is SGHTA and CDR2 is FQGNSA in the germline V gene. The CDR3 runs 15 residues. V lost 5 bases, J lost 5 bases, and 4 bases stayed unmatched. CDR3 nucleotides: TGTGCCAGCAGCGGGGGACAGGGAAATAATTCACCCCTCCACTTT. Its translation is CASSGGQGNNSPLHF.